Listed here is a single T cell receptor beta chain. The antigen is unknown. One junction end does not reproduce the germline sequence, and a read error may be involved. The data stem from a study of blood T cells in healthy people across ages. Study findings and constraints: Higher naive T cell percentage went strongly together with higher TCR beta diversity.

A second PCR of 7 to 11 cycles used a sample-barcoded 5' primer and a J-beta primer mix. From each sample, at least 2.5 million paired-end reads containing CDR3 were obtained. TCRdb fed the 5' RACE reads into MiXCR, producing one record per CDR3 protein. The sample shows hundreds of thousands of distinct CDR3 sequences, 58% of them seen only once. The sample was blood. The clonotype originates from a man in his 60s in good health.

This CDR3 is CANSFTGYEQFF. CDR3 bases: TGCGCCAACAGCTTCACAGGATACGAGCAGTTCTTC. J is TRBJ2-1 and V is TRBV5-1; D perhaps matches TRBD1 (5 bases). Germline CDR1 and CDR2: SGHRS and YFSETQ. CDR3 size: 12 residues.